This paragraph reports one T cell receptor beta chain. Its target is not known. This record comes from a study of T-cell memory formation after mild COVID-19. Study at large: Among the donors, TCR clusters were largely specific to each donor.

5'RACE, which relied on constant-segment primers, yielded TCR alpha and TCR beta cDNA libraries carrying sample barcodes and UMIs. MiXCR, run by TCRdb on the 5' RACE reads, gives a single entry per CDR3 protein. The sample holds about 350,000 distinct CDR3 sequences, roughly 13% seen once. Germline V gene sequence: CDR1 ENHRY, CDR2 SYGVKD. There are 13 residues in the CDR3. Trimming shortened V by 3 bases and J by 5 bases, and 10 bases separated the two germline ends. Study outcomes and limitations: Contracting CD4+ clones sat mainly in CM and EM; CD8+ in EMRA. CD4/CD8 balance held among clones contracting day 15 to 85, and later expanders leaned CD4+.

The chain combines TRBV10-3 with TRBJ1-1; D not resolved. The receptor was derived from a young man who had mild COVID-19 (a few samples of this study predate the infection). Cell type and time point are not known. What was sequenced was PBMCs or a T cell subset sorted from them (not recorded which). This CDR3 is CAISDPGRTEAFF. DNA of the CDR3: TGTGCCATCAGTGACCCGGGAAGGACTGAAGCTTTCTTT.